This is a list of T cell receptor beta chains from one sample in a study of shared clonotypes between healthy human individuals. The repertoire was sequenced with immunoSEQ multiplex PCR; TCRdb's copy has only in-frame clones and lacks some. Seen here are 1.6 million or so clones, 96% observed once, and the top ten hold 0.95% to 1.5%. Sequencing was performed on naive CD4+ T cells sorted from blood. The receptors stem from a man aged 25-45 years in good health. Both conserved end residues are part of each CDR3. D genes are given only for firm matches. The size of a clone is reported for some rows only, either as once, few or many, or as a class for expanded clones.

DNA,CDR3,size,V,D,J
TGTGCCAGCAGGCTAGCGGGTGCGAGCTCCTACGAGCAGTACTTC,CASRLAGASSYEQYF,-,TRBV27,TRBD2,TRBJ2-7
TGTGCCAGCAGCCAGGGAAACGGGTACGAGCAGTACTTC,CASSQGNGYEQYF,-,TRBV7-3,-,TRBJ2-7
TGTGCCAGCAGCGTATCAGGGGCGCAACGGTATGGCTACACCTTC,CASSVSGAQRYGYTF,-,TRBV9,-,TRBJ1-2
TGTGCCAGCAGTGCCCCAAGACAGGGACGTAATAGAGCTTTCTTT,CASSAPRQGRNRAFF,-,TRBV6-5,TRBD1,TRBJ1-1
TGCGCCAGCAGCTATGCGGGACTAAACGGGGGGGAGCAGTACTTC,CASSYAGLNGGEQYF,few,TRBV5-1,TRBD2,TRBJ2-7
TGTGCCAGCAGTTGGGGGACTAGCCGAGGGCCCGTGGCACGTGAGCAGTTCTTC,CASSWGTSRGPVAREQFF,-,TRBV28,TRBD2,TRBJ2-1
TGTGCCAGCAGCCCACACGTGAGCGGGAAGAACACTGAAGCTTTCTTT,CASSPHVSGKNTEAFF,-,TRBV5-4,-,TRBJ1-1
TGCAGCGTTGAAGGTGGGGGGGCTGGTGGCTACACCTTC,CSVEGGGAGGYTF,-,TRBV29-1,-,TRBJ1-2
TGCGCCAGCAGCTTGGCCGACAGGACCTACGAGCAGTACTTC,CASSLADRTYEQYF,-,TRBV5-1,-,TRBJ2-7
TGTGCCAGCAGTGAGTGGGGGCTCGACGGCAACACCATATATTTT,CASSEWGLDGNTIYF,-,TRBV2,-,TRBJ1-3
TGTGCCATCAGTGAATTAGGGCTAGCGGGCTATGAGCAGTTCTTC,CAISELGLAGYEQFF,-,TRBV10-3,TRBD2,TRBJ2-1
TGTGCCAGCAAACGGCAGGTCATCTCCTACGAGCAGTACTTC,CASKRQVISYEQYF,-,TRBV2,-,TRBJ2-7
TGTGCCAGCATCCCGGGACTAGGAGTCACCGGGGAGCTGTTTTTT,CASIPGLGVTGELFF,-,TRBV11-2,TRBD2,TRBJ2-2
TGTGCCAGCGCGCTGGGAGGCACGAGCACAGATACGCAGTATTTT,CASALGGTSTDTQYF,-,TRBV6-5,-,TRBJ2-3
TGTGCCAGCTCACCTTTGGCTAGCGGGAAACAAGAGACCCAGTACTTC,CASSPLASGKQETQYF,-,TRBV18,TRBD2,TRBJ2-5
TGCGCCAGCAGCTTGGAAGGAGCGAGGGGGACTGAAGCTTTCTTT,CASSLEGARGTEAFF,-,TRBV5-1,-,TRBJ1-1
TGTGCCAGCAGCTTCAGGGACCACACCGGGGAGCTGTTTTTT,CASSFRDHTGELFF,-,TRBV7-3,-,TRBJ2-2
TGTGCCAGCAGTTTCCCGGTCGCCTTTAATCGGGATACGCAGTATTTT,CASSFPVAFNRDTQYF,-,TRBV28,-,TRBJ2-3
TGTGCCAGCAGAATTCCAGGAGAAGCTTTCTTT,CASRIPGEAFF,-,TRBV6-1,-,TRBJ1-1
TGTGCCAGCAGCCCCGGGGACAGGGAGACCTATGGCTACACCTTC,CASSPGDRETYGYTF,-,TRBV9,TRBD1,TRBJ1-2
TGTGCCAGCAGTTACTCCGCGGGAGTGTTAACAGATACGCAGTATTTT,CASSYSAGVLTDTQYF,-,TRBV6-5,TRBD2,TRBJ2-3
TGTGCCATCAGTGAGCGGGGCGCGGACACTGAAGCTTTCTTT,CAISERGADTEAFF,-,TRBV10-3,-,TRBJ1-1
TGTGCCAGCGGGCGGGGGCACCGCACAGATACGCAGTATTTT,CASGRGHRTDTQYF,once,TRBV27,-,TRBJ2-3
TGTGCCAGCTCACCAAAGGCGGGTCAGAAAGAGACCCAGTACTTC,CASSPKAGQKETQYF,-,TRBV18,-,TRBJ2-5
TGCGCCAGCAGCTTGGACGGGACGAGAAATCAGCCCCAGCATTTT,CASSLDGTRNQPQHF,-,TRBV5-1,-,TRBJ1-5
TGTGCCAGCAGCCGGGACAATAGCAATCAGCCCCAGCATTTT,CASSRDNSNQPQHF,once,TRBV28,-,TRBJ1-5
TGTGCCAGCAGTGAAATGGGGGGGCTCGTGGATACGCAGTATTTT,CASSEMGGLVDTQYF,-,TRBV6-1,-,TRBJ2-3
TGTGCCAGCAGCACCCCCCCCGGACAGGGTTTCTCCGAGCAGTACTTC,CASSTPPGQGFSEQYF,-,TRBV2,TRBD1,TRBJ2-7
TGTGCCAGCAGCCCGGACAGGGCCAACTATGGCTACACCTTC,CASSPDRANYGYTF,-,TRBV14,TRBD1,TRBJ1-2
TGTGCCAGCAGCTTAGTGACAGGGGCCACAGATACGCAGTATTTT,CASSLVTGATDTQYF,-,TRBV7-9,TRBD1,TRBJ2-3
TGTGCCAGTAGTATAGATCGGGGCCAGGGTGGGAGATATTTT,CASSIDRGQGGRYF,-,TRBV19,-,TRBJ2-3
TGTGCCAGCAGTTTATTGGGCCCGCAGTATTTT,CASSLLGPQYF,-,TRBV28,-,TRBJ2-3
TGTGCCAGCAGCTTAGCGCCTAGCGGGAGTCCTCAAGATACGCAGTATTTT,CASSLAPSGSPQDTQYF,-,TRBV7-2,TRBD2,TRBJ2-3
TGCAGCGTTGGTGTTCTAGCGGGAATTATTGAGCAGTTCTTC,CSVGVLAGIIEQFF,-,TRBV29-1,TRBD2,TRBJ2-1
TGTGCCAGTAGAGGGGGGACCCTGAACTATGGCTACACCTTC,CASRGGTLNYGYTF,-,TRBV19,-,TRBJ1-2
TGTGCCACCAGCAGGGCAAGCGGGAGGGGCTATAATGAGCAGTTCTTC,CATSRASGRGYNEQFF,-,TRBV15,TRBD2,TRBJ2-1
TGTGCCAGCAGCTTGGACAGGGTGAACACTGAAGCTTTCTTT,CASSLDRVNTEAFF,-,TRBV11-3,TRBD1,TRBJ1-1
TGTGCCAGTAGAAAGGGACAGTGGAATCAGCCCCAGCATTTT,CASRKGQWNQPQHF,once,TRBV19,TRBD1,TRBJ1-5
TGTGCCAGCAGTCGGACTTTAAAAGGTCAGGGCGGGGAGCTGTTTTTT,CASSRTLKGQGGELFF,-,TRBV27,-,TRBJ2-2
TGCAGCGTTGAGGGAGGCTACAATGAGCAGTTCTTC,CSVEGGYNEQFF,-,TRBV29-1,-,TRBJ2-1
TGTGCCAGCAGCCCAGAAAACCCGAGGACTAGCGGAAAACCCAATGAGCAGTTCTTC,CASSPENPRTSGKPNEQFF,-,TRBV7-6,TRBD2,TRBJ2-1
TGTGCCAGCAGCGTAGTCGGCAGTAGCACAGATACGCAGTATTTT,CASSVVGSSTDTQYF,few,TRBV9,-,TRBJ2-3
TGTGCCAGCTCACCGAACCACAATTATAGCGGGAGGCCAGGTAATGAGCAGTTCTTC,CASSPNHNYSGRPGNEQFF,-,TRBV18,TRBD2,TRBJ2-1
TGTGCCACACACGACTCAGGCCCTGAAGGCTACACCTTC,CATHDSGPEGYTF,-,TRBV5-4,-,TRBJ1-2
TGTGCCAGCAGCTTTGGAGGGGGGGGCAATCAGCCCCAGCATTTT,CASSFGGGGNQPQHF,once,TRBV7-6,-,TRBJ1-5
TGTGCCAGCAGTGAAGGGACCTTCCCCTACGAGCAGTACTTC,CASSEGTFPYEQYF,-,TRBV6-4,-,TRBJ2-7
TGTGCCAGCAGTTTACTAGGGCGGGAGGAGACCGCCCCCTACAATGAGCAGTTCTTC,CASSLLGREETAPYNEQFF,-,TRBV28,TRBD2,TRBJ2-1
TGTGCCAGCAGCCCCACCACGGGTGGTACAAACTATGGCTACACCTTC,CASSPTTGGTNYGYTF,-,TRBV5-6,-,TRBJ1-2
TGTGCCAGCAGCCAGTTGGGGGTCACCTACAATGAGCAGTTCTTC,CASSQLGVTYNEQFF,-,TRBV14,-,TRBJ2-1
TGCGCCAGCAGCCCCCAGGGGGCGGGCCAGCCCCAGCATTTT,CASSPQGAGQPQHF,-,TRBV5-1,TRBD1,TRBJ1-5
TGTGCCAGCAGGCAACTAGCGGAAGAGACCCAGTACTTC,CASRQLAEETQYF,once,TRBV27,TRBD2,TRBJ2-5
TGCAGCGTTGTATCAGGGGTCGATAGCAATCAGCCCCAGCATTTT,CSVVSGVDSNQPQHF,-,TRBV29-1,-,TRBJ1-5
TGTGCCAGCAGACCGGACCTAGCGAAGAAAGAGACCCAGTACTTC,CASRPDLAKKETQYF,-,TRBV5-5,-,TRBJ2-5
TGTGCCAGCAGCTTGGACGCAGCTACAGATACGCAGTATTTT,CASSLDAATDTQYF,-,TRBV5-5,-,TRBJ2-3
TGTGCCAGCAGTGAGGGCGGGAGGGCCCGAGATACGCAGTATTTT,CASSEGGRARDTQYF,-,TRBV6-1,TRBD2,TRBJ2-3